The 23 T cell receptor beta chains presented below share a single source sample, sequenced in a study of shared clonotypes between healthy human individuals. Sequencing was performed with immunoSEQ multiplex PCR; in TCRdb, only in-frame clones are kept and a portion is missing. Of around 2.3 million clones listed, almost 96% are singletons. The sequenced sample was naive CD4+ T cells sorted from blood. Subset meaning: CD45RA+ positively selected. The receptors here all came from a man aged 18 to 29 in good health.

This clone was recorded only once. This rearrangement joins TRBV5-1 to TRBJ1-2, with 9 nucleotides matching TRBD1. Losses at the gene ends were 5 bases for V and 8 bases for J; bases not matched to a gene: 13. CDR1 is SGHRS, CDR2 YFSETQ, per germline. The CDR3 length is 15 residues. CDR3 protein: CASSENISGQGGYTF. The CDR3 DNA reads as TGCGCCAGCAGTGAAAATATATCGGGACAGGGAGGCTACACCTTC.

V gene TRBV5-4 combines with J gene TRBJ2-2; D is unresolved. The V gene's germline CDR1 is SGHNT and CDR2 YYREEE (reference sequence). This CDR3 has 14 residues. V gave up 4 bases and J gave up 0 bases, with 7 bases separating them. This chain's CDR3 is CASSPASNTGELFF. In DNA form, the CDR3 reads TGTGCCAGCAGCCCCGCGTCGAACACCGGGGAGCTGTTTTTT.

The J gene is TRBJ2-4, the V gene TRBV18; 11 bases line up with TRBD2. CDR3 length: 17 residues. The germline gives CDR1 KGHSH, CDR2 LQKENI. Germline trimming cut 5 bases from V and 9 bases from J; bases unmatched to any gene: 15. The DNA for the CDR3 is TGTGCCAGCTCAACGAACCATAGCGGGAGGGCCTTTGCCATTCAGTACTTC. Translation gives CASSTNHSGRAFAIQYF.

V and J are TRBV28 and TRBJ1-4; D remains unclear. Germline V lookup: CDR1 MDHEN, CDR2 SYDVKM. The CDR3 consists of 15 residues. V lost 4 bases and J 4 bases, leaving 13 bases between the germline ends. CDR3 coding DNA: TGTGCCAGCAGTTCGACAAATTCATTTAATGAAAAACTGTTTTTT. This sequence encodes CASSSTNSFNEKLFF. The complete variable domain, with remaining parts taken from reference TRBV28 and TRBJ1-4, reads DVKVTQSSRYLVKRTGEKVFLECVQDMDHENMFWYRQDPGLGLRLIYFSYDVKMKEKGDIPEGYSVSREKKERFSLILESASTNQTSMYLCASSSTNSFNEKLFFGSGTQLSVL.

The V and J genes are TRBV20-1 and TRBJ2-7; possibly TRBD2 for D (5 bases). The CDR3 contains 11 residues. Trimming removed 2 bases at V and 6 bases at J, with 8 bases between. CDR1 and CDR2 from the germline V gene are DFQATT and SNEGSKA (reference sequence). The CDR3 DNA reads TGCAGTGCTAGACTCGGGGTCGAGCAGTACTTC. Translating gives CSARLGVEQYF.

The chain couples TRBV6-6 to TRBJ1-5; 8 nucleotides align to TRBD1. Germline assignment: CDR1 MNHNY and CDR2 SVGAGI (reference sequence). The CDR3 is 14 residues long. With 5 bases clipped from V and 7 bases from J, the junction kept 7 bases outside the gene matches. CDR3: CASSVDRGHQPQHF. The CDR3 coding sequence is TGTGCCAGCAGTGTAGACAGGGGACACCAGCCCCAGCATTTT.

The chain uses TRBV7-2 and TRBJ2-1; 7 nucleotides align to TRBD2. Germline CDR1 SGHTA, CDR2 FQGNSA. J was trimmed by 4 bases and V by 6 bases; bases with no gene match: 6. The CDR3 runs to 14 residues. The DNA for the CDR3 is TGTGCCAGCAGACAGGCTAGCGGATACAATGAGCAGTTCTTC. Translation: CASRQASGYNEQFF.

The chain employs TRBV19 and TRBJ1-2; TRBD1 matches at 11 bases. This CDR3 is 15 amino acids long. CDR1 is LNHDA and CDR2 is SQIVND in the germline V gene (reference sequence). V trimming: 4 bases; J trimming: 8 bases; junction bases outside the gene matches: 9. This CDR3 is CASSTRDRGASGYTF. CDR3 coding DNA: TGTGCCAGTAGTACCCGGGACAGGGGGGCTAGCGGCTACACCTTC.

The chain has TRBV5-4 and TRBJ2-7; TRBD1 is a possible D gene (6 bases). From germline, CDR1 is SGHNT and CDR2 YYREEE (reference sequence). Trimming left V 0 bases short and J 5 bases short, with 15 bases between. The CDR3 totals 15 residues. The CDR3 loop is CASSLGAGVIDEQYF. The CDR3 coding sequence is TGTGCCAGCAGCTTGGGGGCAGGGGTTATTGACGAGCAGTACTTC.

The chain combines TRBV30 with TRBJ2-2, with D perhaps TRBD1 or TRBD2 (5 bases each). The germline V and J ends were trimmed by 4 bases and 4 bases, with 10 bases remaining between them. The CDR3 runs to 13 residues. Germline V gene lookup returns CDR1 GTSNPN and CDR2 SVGIG (reference sequence). This CDR3 reads CAWNWGSTGELFF. As DNA, the CDR3 is TGTGCCTGGAATTGGGGGAGCACCGGGGAGCTGTTTTTT.

This CDR3 reads CASSSISAGAAGGLATQYF. CDR3 nucleotide sequence: TGTGCCAGCAGCTCCATCTCCGCCGGAGCAGCGGGGGGGCTAGCGACCCAGTACTTC. The chain combines TRBV7-9 with TRBJ2-5, with TRBD2 matching 10 bases. V lost 4 bases and J lost 7; bases outside the gene matches: 21. Looked up from germline, CDR1 is SEHNR and CDR2 is FQNEAQ (reference sequence). This CDR3 contains 19 residues.

This chain uses TRBV6-6 with TRBJ2-1; TRBD2 might be the D (5 bases). Germline values: CDR1 MNHNY, CDR2 SVGAGI (reference sequence). V gave up 8 bases and J gave up 7 bases, with 12 bases separating them. The CDR3 contains 12 residues. The CDR3 reads CASRRAGNEQFF. CDR3 bases: TGTGCCAGCCGCCGGGCGGGTAATGAGCAGTTCTTC.

The rearrangement joins TRBV11-2 to TRBJ1-6, with no clear D. Germline CDR1 SGHAT, CDR2 FQNNGV. V was pared by 3 bases and J by 8 bases, with 11 bases between. CDR3 length: 14 amino acids. CDR3 DNA: TGTGCCAGCAGCTTTTCCGGAATAGATTCACCCCTCCACTTT. This sequence encodes CASSFSGIDSPLHF.

The chain carries TRBV7-9 and TRBJ1-5; D unclear. Per germline, CDR1 SEHNR and CDR2 FQNEAQ (reference sequence). Deletions cut 1 base from V and 0 bases from J, with 10 bases between. The CDR3 is made up of 16 amino acids. In DNA form, the CDR3 reads TGTGCCAGCAGCTTAGGGTCCGGGTCTAGCAATCAGCCCCAGCATTTT. Protein: CASSLGSGSSNQPQHF.

V and J are TRBV7-9 and TRBJ2-2, with D perhaps matching TRBD1 (6 bases). CDR1 is SEHNR and CDR2 is FQNEAQ in the germline V gene (reference sequence). V was cut by 1 base and J by 1 base, with 10 bases left in between. This CDR3 contains 16 residues. CDR3 bases: TGTGCCAGCAGCTTAGGTTGGACAGAGAACACCGGGGAGCTGTTTTTT. Amino acid sequence: CASSLGWTENTGELFF. Combining the CDR3 with reference TRBV7-9 and TRBJ2-2 gives the whole variable domain DTGVSQNPRHKITKRGQNVTFRCDPISEHNRLYWYRQTLGQGPEFLTYFQNEAQLEKSRLLSDRFSAERPKGSFSTLEIQRTEQGDSAMYLCASSLGWTENTGELFFGEGSRLTVL.

Only one count was recorded for this clone. The chain is built from TRBV18 and TRBJ2-7; 10 bases align to TRBD1. The CDR3 runs 14 residues. The germline CDR1 and CDR2 sequences are KGHSH and LQKENI. After removal of 4 bases from V and 7 bases from J, the junction contained 7 bases not matched to a gene. CDR3 sequence: CASSLMGQGLEQYF. Here the CDR3 DNA reads TGTGCCAGCTCACTCATGGGACAGGGGTTGGAGCAGTACTTC.

V usage is TRBV7-2 and J usage is TRBJ2-1; D unresolved. Per germline, CDR1 SGHTA and CDR2 FQGNSA. The CDR3 has 13 amino acids. V was cut by 3 bases and J by 5 bases, with 8 bases left in between. The CDR3 is CASSFPVDNEQFF. CDR3 bases: TGTGCCAGCAGCTTCCCGGTAGACAATGAGCAGTTCTTC.

The V and J genes are TRBV29-1 and TRBJ2-1, with D possibly TRBD2 on 6 matching bases. This CDR3 is built from 17 residues. The V end lost 6 bases, the J end lost 2 bases, and 23 bases lay between the germline ends. The germline CDR1 and CDR2 sequences are SQVTM and ANQGSEA. The CDR3 DNA sequence: TGCAGCGTAGCGGTGGGTGCGGGATTCGGCACCTACAATGAGCAGTTCTTC. Amino acid sequence: CSVAVGAGFGTYNEQFF.

This sequence joins TRBV4-1 and TRBJ2-1; the D gene is possibly TRBD2 (5 bases). Deletions cut 0 bases from V and 10 bases from J, with 13 bases between. The V gene's germline CDR1 is MGHRA and CDR2 YSYEKL. The CDR3 loop spans 14 amino acids. CDR3 region: CASSQDKGVLEQFF. In DNA form, the CDR3 reads TGCGCCAGCAGCCAAGATAAGGGAGTGTTGGAGCAGTTCTTC.

The chain employs TRBV7-2 and TRBJ2-3; either TRBD1 or TRBD2 may supply D (5 bases each). The germline gives CDR1 SGHTA, CDR2 FQGNSA. There are 14 residues in the CDR3. Deletions cut 3 bases from V and 5 bases from J, with 12 bases between. CDR3 coding DNA: TGTGCCAGCAGCTTGGGGACCAACGGAGATACGCAGTATTTT. Protein product: CASSLGTNGDTQYF.

The gene calls are TRBV5-6 and TRBJ1-1; tentative D call: TRBD1 (6 bases). CDR3 length: 14 amino acids. V lost 4 bases and J lost 11, with 21 bases in between. Germline CDR1 is SGHDT and CDR2 is YYEEEE. CDR3 protein: CASSPTTGFQSAFF. DNA for the CDR3: TGTGCCAGCAGCCCAACGACAGGTTTTCAGTCTGCTTTCTTT. The variable domain in full, with the rest retrieved from reference TRBV5-6 and TRBJ1-1, is DAGVTQSPTHLIKTRGQQVTLRCSPKSGHDTVSWYQQALGQGPQFIFQYYEEEERQRGNFPDRFSGHQFPNYSSELNVNALLLGDSALYLCASSPTTGFQSAFFGQGTRLTVV.

The rearrangement links TRBV6-5 to TRBJ2-2; 8 bases agree with TRBD1. CDR3 length: 14 residues. Trimming took 8 bases from V and 4 from J; bases not matched to a gene: 6. Per the germline V gene, CDR1 is MNHEY and CDR2 is SVGAGI. The DNA of the CDR3 is TGTGCCAGCCTCAAGACAGGGGTCACCGGGGAGCTGTTTTTT. Residues: CASLKTGVTGELFF.

The chain couples TRBV18 to TRBJ2-1; 10 bases fit TRBD1. This CDR3 has 15 amino acids. Germline V lookup: CDR1 KGHSH, CDR2 LQKENI. Trimming took 3 bases from V and 8 from J; bases not matched to a gene: 7. CDR3 DNA: TGTGCCAGCTCACCGGTGGGGACAGGGGTGGATGAGCAGTTCTTC. Translating it yields CASSPVGTGVDEQFF.